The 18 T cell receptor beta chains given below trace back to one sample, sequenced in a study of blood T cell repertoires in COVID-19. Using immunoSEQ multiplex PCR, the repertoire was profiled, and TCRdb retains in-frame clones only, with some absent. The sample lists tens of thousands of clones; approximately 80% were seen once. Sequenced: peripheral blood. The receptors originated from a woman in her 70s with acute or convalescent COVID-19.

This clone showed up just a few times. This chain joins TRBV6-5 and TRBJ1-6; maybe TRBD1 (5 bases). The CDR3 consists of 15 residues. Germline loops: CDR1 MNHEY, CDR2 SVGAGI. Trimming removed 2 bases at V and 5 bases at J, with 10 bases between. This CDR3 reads CASSYGGGNNSPLHF. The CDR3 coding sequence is TGTGCCAGCAGTTACGGGGGGGGAAATAATTCACCCCTCCACTTT.

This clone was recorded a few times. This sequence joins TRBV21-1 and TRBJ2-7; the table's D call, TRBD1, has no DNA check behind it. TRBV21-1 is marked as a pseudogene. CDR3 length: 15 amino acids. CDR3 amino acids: CASSKARTRDYEQYF. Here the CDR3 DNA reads TGTGCCAGCAGCAAAGCTCGGACACGAGACTACGAGCAGTACTTC.

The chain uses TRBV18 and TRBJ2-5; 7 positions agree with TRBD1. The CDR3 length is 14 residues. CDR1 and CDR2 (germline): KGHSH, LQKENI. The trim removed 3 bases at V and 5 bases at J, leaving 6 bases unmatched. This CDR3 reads CASSPRGGLETQYF. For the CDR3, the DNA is TGTGCCAGCTCACCGAGAGGGGGCCTCGAGACCCAGTACTTC.

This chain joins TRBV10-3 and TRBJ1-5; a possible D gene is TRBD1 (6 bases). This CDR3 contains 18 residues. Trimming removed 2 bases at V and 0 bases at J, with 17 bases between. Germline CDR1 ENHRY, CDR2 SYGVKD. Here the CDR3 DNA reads TGTGCCATCAGTGAGCAGGCTGGGGGCGTGAATAGCAATCAGCCCCAGCATTTT. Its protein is CAISEQAGGVNSNQPQHF.

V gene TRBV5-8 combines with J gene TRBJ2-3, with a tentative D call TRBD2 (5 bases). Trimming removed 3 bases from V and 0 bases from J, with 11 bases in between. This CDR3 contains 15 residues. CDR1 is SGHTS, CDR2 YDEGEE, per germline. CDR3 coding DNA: TGTGCCAGCAGCTGGACTGTCTCTAGCACAGATACGCAGTATTTT. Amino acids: CASSWTVSSTDTQYF. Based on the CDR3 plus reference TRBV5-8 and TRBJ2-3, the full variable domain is EAGVTQSPTHLIKTRGQQATLRCSPISGHTSVYWYQQALGLGLQFLLWYDEGEERNRGNFPPRFSGRQFPNYSSELNVNALELEDSALYLCASSWTVSSTDTQYFGPGTRLTVL.

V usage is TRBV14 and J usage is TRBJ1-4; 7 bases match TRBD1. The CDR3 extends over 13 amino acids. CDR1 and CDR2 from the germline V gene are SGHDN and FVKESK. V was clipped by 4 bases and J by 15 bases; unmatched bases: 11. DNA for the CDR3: TGTGCCAGCAGCCCCGGGACAGACCGGAGGTTGTTTTTT. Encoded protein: CASSPGTDRRLFF.

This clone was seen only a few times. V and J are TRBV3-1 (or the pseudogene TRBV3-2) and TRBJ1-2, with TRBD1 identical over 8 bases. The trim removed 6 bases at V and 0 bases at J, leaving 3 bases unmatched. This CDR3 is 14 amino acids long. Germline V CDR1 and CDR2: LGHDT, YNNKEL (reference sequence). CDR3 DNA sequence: TGTGCCAGCAGGGGGACAGGAGCTAACTATGGCTACACCTTC. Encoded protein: CASRGTGANYGYTF.

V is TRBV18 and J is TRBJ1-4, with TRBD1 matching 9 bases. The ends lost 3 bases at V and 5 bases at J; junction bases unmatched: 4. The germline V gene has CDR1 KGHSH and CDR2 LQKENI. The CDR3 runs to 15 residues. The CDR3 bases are TGTGCCAGCTCACCTGGGACAGGGAGGAATGAAAAACTGTTTTTT. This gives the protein CASSPGTGRNEKLFF. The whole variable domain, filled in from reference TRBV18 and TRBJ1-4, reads NAGVMQNPRHLVRRRGQEARLRCSPMKGHSHVYWYRQLPEEGLKFMVYLQKENIIDESGMPKERFSAEFPKEGPSILRIQQVVRGDSAAYFCASSPGTGRNEKLFFGSGTQLSVL.

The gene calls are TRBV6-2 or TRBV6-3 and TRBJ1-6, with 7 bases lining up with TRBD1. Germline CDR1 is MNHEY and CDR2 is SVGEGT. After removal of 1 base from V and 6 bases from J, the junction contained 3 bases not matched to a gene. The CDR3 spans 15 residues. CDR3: CASSYYRDSNSPLHF. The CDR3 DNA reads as TGTGCCAGCAGTTACTACCGGGACAGTAATTCACCCCTCCACTTT.

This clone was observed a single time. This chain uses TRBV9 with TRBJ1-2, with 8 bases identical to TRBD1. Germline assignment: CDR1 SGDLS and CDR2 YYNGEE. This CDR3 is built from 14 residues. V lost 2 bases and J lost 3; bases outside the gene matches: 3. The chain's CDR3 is CASSVPGGDYGYTF. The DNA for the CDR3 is TGTGCCAGCAGCGTCCCAGGGGGCGACTATGGCTACACCTTC.

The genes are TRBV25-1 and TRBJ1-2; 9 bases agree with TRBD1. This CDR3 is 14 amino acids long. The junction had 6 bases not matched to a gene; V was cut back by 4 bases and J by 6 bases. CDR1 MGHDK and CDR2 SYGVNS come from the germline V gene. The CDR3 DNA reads TGTGCCAGCAGTGGACCGGGACAGGGTAATGGCTACACCTTC. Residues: CASSGPGQGNGYTF.

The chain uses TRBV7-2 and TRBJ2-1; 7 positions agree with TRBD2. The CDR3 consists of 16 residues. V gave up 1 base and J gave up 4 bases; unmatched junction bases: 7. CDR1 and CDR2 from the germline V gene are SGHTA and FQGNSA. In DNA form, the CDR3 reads TGTGCCAGCAGCTTAGTGCACAGCGGGGAGTACAATGAGCAGTTCTTC. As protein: CASSLVHSGEYNEQFF.

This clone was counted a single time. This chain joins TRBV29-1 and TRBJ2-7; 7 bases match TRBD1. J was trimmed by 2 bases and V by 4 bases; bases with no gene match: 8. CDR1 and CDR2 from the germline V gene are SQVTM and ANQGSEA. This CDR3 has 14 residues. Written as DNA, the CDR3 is TGCAGCGTTGCAGGGGGAAAACAAACCTACGAGCAGTACTTC. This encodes CSVAGGKQTYEQYF.

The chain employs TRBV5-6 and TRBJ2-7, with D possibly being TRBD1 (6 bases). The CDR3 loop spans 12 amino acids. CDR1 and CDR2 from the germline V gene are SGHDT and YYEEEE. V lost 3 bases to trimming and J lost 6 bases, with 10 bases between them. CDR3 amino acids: CASSSGAGEQYF. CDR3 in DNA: TGTGCCAGCAGCTCAGGGGCGGGCGAGCAGTACTTC.

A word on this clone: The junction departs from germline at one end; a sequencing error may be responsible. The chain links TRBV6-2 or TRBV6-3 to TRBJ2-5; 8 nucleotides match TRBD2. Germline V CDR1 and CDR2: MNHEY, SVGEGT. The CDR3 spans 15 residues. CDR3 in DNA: TGTGCCAGCAGCTACTCCGGGACTAGAGGGGAGACCCAGTACTTC. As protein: CASSYSGTRGETQYF.

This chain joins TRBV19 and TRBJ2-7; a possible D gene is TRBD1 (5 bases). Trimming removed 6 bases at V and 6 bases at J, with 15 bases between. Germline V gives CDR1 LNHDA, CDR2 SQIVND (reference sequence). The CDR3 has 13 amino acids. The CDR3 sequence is CASRSQGLGEQYF. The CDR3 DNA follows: TGTGCCAGTAGGAGTCAGGGCTTAGGCGAGCAGTACTTC.

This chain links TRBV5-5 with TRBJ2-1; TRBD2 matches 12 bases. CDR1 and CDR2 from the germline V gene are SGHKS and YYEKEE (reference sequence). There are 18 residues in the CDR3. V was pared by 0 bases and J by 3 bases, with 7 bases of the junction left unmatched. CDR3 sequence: CASSLGLAGVLRYNEQFF. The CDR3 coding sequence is TGTGCCAGCAGCTTGGGACTAGCGGGGGTATTACGCTACAATGAGCAGTTCTTC. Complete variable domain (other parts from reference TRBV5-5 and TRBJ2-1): DAGVTQSPTHLIKTRGQQVTLRCSPISGHKSVSWYQQVLGQGPQFIFQYYEKEERGRGNFPDRFSARQFPNYSSELNVNALLLGDSALYLCASSLGLAGVLRYNEQFFGPGTRLTVL.

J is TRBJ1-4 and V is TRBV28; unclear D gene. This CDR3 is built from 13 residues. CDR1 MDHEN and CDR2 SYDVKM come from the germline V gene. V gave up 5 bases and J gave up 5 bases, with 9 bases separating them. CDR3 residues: CASSTQLNEKLFF. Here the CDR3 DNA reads TGTGCCAGCAGTACCCAGTTAAATGAAAAACTGTTTTTT.